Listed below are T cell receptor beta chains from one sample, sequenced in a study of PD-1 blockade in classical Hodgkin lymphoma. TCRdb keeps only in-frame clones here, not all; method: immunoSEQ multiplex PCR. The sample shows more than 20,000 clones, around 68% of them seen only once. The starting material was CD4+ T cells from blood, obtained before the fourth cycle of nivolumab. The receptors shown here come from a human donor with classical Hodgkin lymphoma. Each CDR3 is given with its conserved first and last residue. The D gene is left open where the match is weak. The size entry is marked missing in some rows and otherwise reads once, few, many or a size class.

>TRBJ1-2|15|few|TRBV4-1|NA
TGCGCCAGCAGCCCCATAAGCCAGGGTGACTATGGCTACACCTTC
CASSPISQGDYGYTF
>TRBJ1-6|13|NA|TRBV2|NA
TGTGCCAGCAGTGAACTGAGGGGTTCACCCCTCCACTTT
CASSELRGSPLHF
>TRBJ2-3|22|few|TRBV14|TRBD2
TGTGCCAGCAGCCAAGTCTGGACAGGGGGCCGGACTAGCGGGGGCCGCACAGATACGCAGTATTTT
CASSQVWTGGRTSGGRTDTQYF
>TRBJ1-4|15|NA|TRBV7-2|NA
TGTGCCAGCAGCTTAGGCCCCGACAGTTCTCAAAAACTGTTTTTT
CASSLGPDSSQKLFF
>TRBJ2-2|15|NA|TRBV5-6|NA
TGTGCCAGCAGTATATCGGGGGCCTTCACCGGGGAGCTGTTTTTT
CASSISGAFTGELFF
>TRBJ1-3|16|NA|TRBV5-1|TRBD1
TGCGCCAGCAGCTCGGGACAGGGTGGGCCTGGAAACACCATATATTTT
CASSSGQGGPGNTIYF
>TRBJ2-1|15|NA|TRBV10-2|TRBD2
TGCGCCAGCAGAGGAGCGGGGGTATTACACAATGAGCAGTTCTTC
CASRGAGVLHNEQFF
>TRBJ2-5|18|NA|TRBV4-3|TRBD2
TGCGCCAGCAGCCAAGATTATAGCGGGGTTCTGTACCAAGAGACCCAGTACTTC
CASSQDYSGVLYQETQYF
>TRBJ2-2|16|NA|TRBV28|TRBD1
TGTGCCAGCACTATCTTGGGACAGGGGTTTACCGGGGAGCTGTTTTTT
CASTILGQGFTGELFF
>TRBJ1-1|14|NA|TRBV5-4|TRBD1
TGTGCCATGGGGGGGCAGGGGGCGCGCACTGAAGCTTTCTTT
CAMGGQGARTEAFF
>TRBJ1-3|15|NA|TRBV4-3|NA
TGCGCCAGCAGCCAAGACCAGGGAACTGGAAACACCATATATTTT
CASSQDQGTGNTIYF
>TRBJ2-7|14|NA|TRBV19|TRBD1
TGTGCCAGTAGCCGGACAGGGACGGGCTACGAGCAGTACTTC
CASSRTGTGYEQYF
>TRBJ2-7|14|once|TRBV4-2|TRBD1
TGTGCCAGCAGCCGAGACAGGGGACCCTACGAGCAGTACTTC
CASSRDRGPYEQYF
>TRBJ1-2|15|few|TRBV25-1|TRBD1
TGTGCCAGCAGTGTTGGGACAGGGGGGTCCTATGGCTACACCTTC
CASSVGTGGSYGYTF
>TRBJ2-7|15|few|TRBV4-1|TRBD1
TGCGCCAGCAGCCACACGGACAGGGATGCCCACGAGCAGTACTTC
CASSHTDRDAHEQYF
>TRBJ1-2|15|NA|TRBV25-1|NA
TGTGCCAGCAGTGAAGGAAGGGGAACTAACTATGGCTACACCTTC
CASSEGRGTNYGYTF
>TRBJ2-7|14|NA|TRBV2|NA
TGTGCCAGCAGCGCGCAGGGTATCGTCTACGAGCAGTACTTC
CASSAQGIVYEQYF
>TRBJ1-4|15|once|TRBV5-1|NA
TGCGCCAGCAGCAAACGTCAGGGGAACGAAGAAAAACTGTTTTTT
CASSKRQGNEEKLFF
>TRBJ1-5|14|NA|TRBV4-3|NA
TGCGCCAGCAGCGGGGTCGTTAGCAATCAGCCCCAGCATTTT
CASSGVVSNQPQHF
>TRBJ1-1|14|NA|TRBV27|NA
TGTGCCAGCAGCTTCCCGGGACCAAACACTGAAGCTTTCTTT
CASSFPGPNTEAFF
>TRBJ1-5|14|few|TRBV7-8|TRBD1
TGTGCCAGCAGCTTAGGACAGGGGGCAAAGCCCCAGCATTTT
CASSLGQGAKPQHF
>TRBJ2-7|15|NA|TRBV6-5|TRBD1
TGTGCCGCAAGAGGCCGGGACAGGGGCTCCTACGAGCAGTACTTC
CAARGRDRGSYEQYF
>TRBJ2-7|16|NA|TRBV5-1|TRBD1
TGCGCCAGCAGCTTGGCCCCGGGACAGGGATTCTACGAGCAGTACTTC
CASSLAPGQGFYEQYF
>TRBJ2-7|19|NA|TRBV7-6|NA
TGTGCCAGCAGCTTAGTCTCCGGGGGCGCGGCGTCTTATCTCTACGAGCAGTACTTC
CASSLVSGGAASYLYEQYF
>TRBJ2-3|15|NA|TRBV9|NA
TGTGCCAGCAGCGTGACTGATGTTGGCACAGATACGCAGTATTTT
CASSVTDVGTDTQYF
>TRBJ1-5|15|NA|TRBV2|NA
TGTGCCAGCAGAGGGGAAAACCAGGGCAATCAGCCCCAGCATTTT
CASRGENQGNQPQHF
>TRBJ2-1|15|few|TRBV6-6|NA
TGTGCCAGCAGTGGACCGGGGGCCTTCTACAATGAGCAGTTCTTC
CASSGPGAFYNEQFF
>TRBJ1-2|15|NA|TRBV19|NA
TGTGCCAGTAGTGAATTAGTGATAACTAACTATGGCTACACCTTC
CASSELVITNYGYTF
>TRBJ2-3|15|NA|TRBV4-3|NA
TGCGCCAGCAGCCAAGATTTGTTATATGGAAAGACGCAGTATTTT
CASSQDLLYGKTQYF
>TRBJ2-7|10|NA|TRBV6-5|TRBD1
TGTGCCAGCAAAAGGGACAGGGAATACTTC
CASKRDREYF
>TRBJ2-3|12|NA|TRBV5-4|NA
TGTGCCAGCAGCCAACCCGGAGATACGCAGTATTTT
CASSQPGDTQYF
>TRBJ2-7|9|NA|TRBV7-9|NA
TGTGCCAGAAAGTACGAGCAGTACTTC
CARKYEQYF
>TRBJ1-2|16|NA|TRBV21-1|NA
TGTGCCAGCAGCAAAGGGCCGGGACGGATGATCTATGGCTACACCTTC
CASSKGPGRMIYGYTF
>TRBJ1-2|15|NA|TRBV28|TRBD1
TGTGCCAGCAGTTTATGGGGACAGGAGCTCTATGGCTACACCTTC
CASSLWGQELYGYTF
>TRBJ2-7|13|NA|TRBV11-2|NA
TGTGCCAGCAGCTTAGGTGGGCGCTACGAGCAGTACTTC
CASSLGGRYEQYF
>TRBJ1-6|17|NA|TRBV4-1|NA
TGCGCCAGCAGCCGAGAGACTCCCGGGCCCCAAGGCTCACCCCTCCACTTT
CASSRETPGPQGSPLHF
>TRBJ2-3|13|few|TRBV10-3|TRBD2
TGTGCCATCAGAGCGGGGAGGGAAGATACGCAGTATTTT
CAIRAGREDTQYF
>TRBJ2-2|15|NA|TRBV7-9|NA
TGTGCCAGCAGCTCGCTGGACAGTTTAACCGGGGAGCTGTTTTTT
CASSSLDSLTGELFF
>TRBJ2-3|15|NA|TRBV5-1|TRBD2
TGCGCCAGCAGCCCAATTGGCGGGGGGGCAGATACGCAGTATTTT
CASSPIGGGADTQYF
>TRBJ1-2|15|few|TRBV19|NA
TGTGCCAGCAGCCCTGCGGACAGAAATAACTATGGCTACACCTTC
CASSPADRNNYGYTF
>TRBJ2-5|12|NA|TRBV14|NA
TGTGCCAGCAGCCACCCGGAAGGGTCCCAGTACTTC
CASSHPEGSQYF
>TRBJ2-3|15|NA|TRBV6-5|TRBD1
TGTGCCAGCAGTTACGGGACAGGGAGCACAGATACGCAGTATTTT
CASSYGTGSTDTQYF
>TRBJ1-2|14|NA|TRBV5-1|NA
TGCGCCAGCAGCTTGGCTCCGGGGATCTATGGCTACACCTTC
CASSLAPGIYGYTF